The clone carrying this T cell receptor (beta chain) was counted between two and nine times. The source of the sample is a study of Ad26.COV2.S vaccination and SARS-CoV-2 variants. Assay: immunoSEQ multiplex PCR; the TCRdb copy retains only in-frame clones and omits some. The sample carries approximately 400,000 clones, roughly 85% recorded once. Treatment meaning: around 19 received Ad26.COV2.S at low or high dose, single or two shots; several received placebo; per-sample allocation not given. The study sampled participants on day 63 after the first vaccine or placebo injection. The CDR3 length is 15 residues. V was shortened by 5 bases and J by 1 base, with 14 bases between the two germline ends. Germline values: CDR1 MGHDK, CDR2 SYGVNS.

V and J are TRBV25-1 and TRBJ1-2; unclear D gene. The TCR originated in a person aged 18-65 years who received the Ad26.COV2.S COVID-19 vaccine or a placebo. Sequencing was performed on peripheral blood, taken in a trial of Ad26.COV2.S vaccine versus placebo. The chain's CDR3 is CASSSPGRNNYGYTF. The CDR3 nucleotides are TGTGCCAGCAGTTCCCCCGGGAGGAATAACTATGGCTACACCTTC.